This TCR beta chain was sequenced in a study of blood T cell repertoires in COVID-19. Germline CDR1 is MDHEN and CDR2 is SYDVKM. CDR3 size: 15 residues. V was clipped by 8 bases and J by 3 bases; unmatched bases: 8. TCRdb keeps only in-frame clones here, not all; method: immunoSEQ multiplex PCR. This sample has over 130,000 clones, with about 86% found just once. The J gene is TRBJ2-3, the V gene TRBV28; TRBD1 matches 10 bases. The clonotype comes from a man in his 70s with acute or convalescent COVID-19. Sequencing was carried out using peripheral blood. In nucleotides, the CDR3 is TGTGCCAGCTATGGCCGGGACAGGGGTACAGATACGCAGTATTTT. Protein sequence: CASYGRDRGTDTQYF.